Sequencing of this T cell receptor beta chain was carried out in a study of blood T cells in healthy people across ages. Findings and caveats of the study: It was not possible, with unsorted PBMCs, to conclusively compare naive and antigen-experienced cells. Strong correlation existed between TCR beta diversity and naive T cell percentage.

This clonotype was observed a handful of times. The antigen is undetermined. Per-sample PBMC isolation yielded at least 6.5 million cells. This CDR3 spans 15 amino acids. The V gene lost 5 bases and the J gene lost 4 bases, with 16 bases spanning the gap. The germline gives CDR1 SGHTA, CDR2 FQGNSA. Combining a sample-barcoded 5' primer with a J-beta primer mix, a second PCR ran for roughly 7 to 12 cycles. TCRdb itself ran the 5' RACE reads through MiXCR, one entry per CDR3 protein. The repertoire includes 800,000 to 950,000 distinct CDR3 sequences, about 29% of them detected once, and 10% sits in the top ten. Another study also made use of these data, one on T cells of mothers and their children. That paper states: Slightly higher but non-significant overlap marked related mother-child pairs versus unrelated pairs.

The rearrangement links TRBV7-2 to TRBJ2-3; possible D gene TRBD1, 6 bases. The sample taken for sequencing was blood. This sequence originates from a middle-aged woman in good health. CDR3 loop: CASSDSRWGPDTQYF. CDR3 DNA sequence: TGTGCCAGCAGCGATTCGAGGTGGGGGCCAGATACGCAGTATTTT.